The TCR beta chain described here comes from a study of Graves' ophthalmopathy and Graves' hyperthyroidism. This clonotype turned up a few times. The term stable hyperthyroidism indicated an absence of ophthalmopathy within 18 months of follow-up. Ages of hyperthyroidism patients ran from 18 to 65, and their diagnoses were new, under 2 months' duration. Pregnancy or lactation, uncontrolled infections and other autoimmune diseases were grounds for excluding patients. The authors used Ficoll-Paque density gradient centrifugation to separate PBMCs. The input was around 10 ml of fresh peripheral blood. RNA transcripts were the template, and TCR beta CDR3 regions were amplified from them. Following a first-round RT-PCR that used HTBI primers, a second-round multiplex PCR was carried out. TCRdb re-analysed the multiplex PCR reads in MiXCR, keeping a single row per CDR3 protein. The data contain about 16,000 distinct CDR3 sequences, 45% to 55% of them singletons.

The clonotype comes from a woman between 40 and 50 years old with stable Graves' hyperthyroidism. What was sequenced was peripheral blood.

The CDR3 nucleotides read TGCAGTGCTAGAAGTAAAGGTCAGGTGAACACTGAAGCTTTCTTT. It yields the protein CSARSKGQVNTEAFF. The chain joins TRBV20-1 to TRBJ1-1; D remains ambiguous. The germline V and J ends were trimmed by 2 bases and 0 bases, with 13 bases remaining between them. Germline CDR1 and CDR2: DFQATT and SNEGSKA (reference sequence). This CDR3 comprises 15 residues.